What follows are 3 T cell receptor beta chains derived from one specimen sequenced in a study of vaccination and CD4 T cells after COVID-19. These receptors are not linked to any known antigen. Treatment denoted: approximately 11-day PBMC culture with coronavirus spike peptide pools or control peptides (ViraFEST assay). The Oncomine TCR Beta short-read assay was what sequenced the DNA obtained from cultured CD4+ T cells. Via MiXCR, TCRdb re-called the PCR reads, giving one row per CDR3 protein. In the table there are thousands of distinct CDR3 sequences, 65% to 70% of which are singletons. Sequencing used CD4+ T cells from blood, cultured in vitro, obtained before SARS-CoV-2 vaccination. Source of these receptors: a human donor who had recovered from COVID-19.

In the case of this clonotype: Because it lacks the conserved phenylalanine or tryptophan at the end, this CDR3 is likely a read error. V is TRBV28 and J is TRBJ2-5; perhaps TRBD2 as D (5 bases). Deletions cut 6 bases from V and 2 bases from J, with 16 bases between. Germline V gene sequence: CDR1 MDHEN, CDR2 SYDVKM. There are 15 residues in the CDR3. The CDR3 protein is CASRGEPGFQETQYY. CDR3 DNA: TGTGCCAGCAGGGGTGAACCGGGGTTTCAAGAGACCCAGTACTAC.

The chain combines TRBV27 with TRBJ2-1; maybe TRBD2 (5 bases). V lost 5 bases and J 10 bases, leaving 12 bases between the germline ends. This CDR3 is built from 12 residues. Germline V gene lookup returns CDR1 MNHEY and CDR2 SMNVEV (reference sequence). In DNA, the CDR3 is TGTGCCAGCAGTCCACGCTCTAGCGAGCAGTTCTTC. This translates into CASSPRSSEQFF.

V gene TRBV2 combines with J gene TRBJ2-7; D might be TRBD2 (6 bases). The germline gives CDR1 SNHLY, CDR2 FYNNEI. The CDR3 sequence is 12 residues long. The V end was cut by 9 bases, the J end by 10 bases, with 19 bases between. The DNA of the CDR3 is TGTGCCAGTGGGATTGGGACTCCAGTACAGTACTTC. It specifies CASGIGTPVQYF.